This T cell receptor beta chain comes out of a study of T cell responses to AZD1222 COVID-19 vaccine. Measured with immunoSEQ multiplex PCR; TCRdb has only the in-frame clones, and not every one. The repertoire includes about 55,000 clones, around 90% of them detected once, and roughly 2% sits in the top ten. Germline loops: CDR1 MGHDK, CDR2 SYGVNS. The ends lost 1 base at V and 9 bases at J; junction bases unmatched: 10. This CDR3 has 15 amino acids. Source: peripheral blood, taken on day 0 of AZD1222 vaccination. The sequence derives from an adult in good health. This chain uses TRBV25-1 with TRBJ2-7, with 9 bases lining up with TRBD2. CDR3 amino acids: CASSESWREGLGQYF. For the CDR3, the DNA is TGTGCCAGCAGTGAATCGTGGCGGGAGGGCCTTGGGCAGTACTTC.